The clone carrying this TCR beta chain was detected ten times or more. The antigen remains unidentified. The sample belongs to a study of CD8 T cells in ankylosing spondylitis. Study results and caveats: Ankylosing spondylitis blood appeared to be characterized by a TCR beta motif of 8 or 9 highly homologous variants. Disease-linked clones had a CD8+ phenotype and relatively low frequency in peripheral blood. Matched synovial fluid from ankylosing spondylitis patients was reported to be enriched for disease-linked clones.

Making use of molecular barcodes, quantitative 5'-RACE generated TCR beta libraries. In TCRdb, the 5' RACE reads were re-called with MiXCR into one record per CDR3 protein. The data hold some 140,000 distinct CDR3 sequences, with roughly 6.6% observed a single time. Germline V CDR1 and CDR2: DFQATT, SNEGSKA (reference sequence). Trimming took 2 bases from V and 11 from J, leaving 14 bases between them. The CDR3 extends over 12 amino acids. Sequenced material: blood, either unsorted or a sorted T cell fraction (not recorded which). The chain employs TRBV20-1 and TRBJ2-3; the D gene is possibly TRBD2 (5 bases). The source of this sequence is a female donor with ankylosing spondylitis or in good health (not recorded which). CDR3 residues: CSARKAGEGQYF. The CDR3 DNA reads TGCAGTGCTAGAAAGGCGGGTGAGGGGCAGTATTTT.